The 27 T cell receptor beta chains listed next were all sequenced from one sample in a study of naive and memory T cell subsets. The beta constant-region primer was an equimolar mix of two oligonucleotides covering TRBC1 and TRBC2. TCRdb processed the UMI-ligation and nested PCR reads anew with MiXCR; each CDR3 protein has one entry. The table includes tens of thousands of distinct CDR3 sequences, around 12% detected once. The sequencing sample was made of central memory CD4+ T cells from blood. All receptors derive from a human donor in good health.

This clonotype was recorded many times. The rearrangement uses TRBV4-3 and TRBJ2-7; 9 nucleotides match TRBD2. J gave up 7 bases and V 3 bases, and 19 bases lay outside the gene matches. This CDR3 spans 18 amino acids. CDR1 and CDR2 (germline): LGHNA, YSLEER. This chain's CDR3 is CASSHDAPGLAGRGEQYF. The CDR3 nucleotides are TGCGCCAGCAGCCACGACGCTCCAGGGCTAGCGGGAAGAGGTGAGCAGTACTTC.

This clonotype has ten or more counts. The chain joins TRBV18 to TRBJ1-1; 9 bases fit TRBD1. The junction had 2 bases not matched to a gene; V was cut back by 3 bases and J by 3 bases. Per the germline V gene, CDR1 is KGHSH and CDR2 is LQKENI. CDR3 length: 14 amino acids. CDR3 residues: CASSPTGGHTEAFF. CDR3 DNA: TGTGCCAGCTCACCGACAGGGGGGCACACTGAAGCTTTCTTT.

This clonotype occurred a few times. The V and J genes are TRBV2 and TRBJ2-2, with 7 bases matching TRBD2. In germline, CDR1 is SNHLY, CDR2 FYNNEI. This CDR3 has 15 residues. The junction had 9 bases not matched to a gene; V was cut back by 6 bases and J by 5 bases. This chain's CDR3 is CASRQTAAGTGELFF. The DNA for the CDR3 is TGTGCCAGCAGACAGACAGCAGCGGGAACCGGGGAGCTGTTTTTT.

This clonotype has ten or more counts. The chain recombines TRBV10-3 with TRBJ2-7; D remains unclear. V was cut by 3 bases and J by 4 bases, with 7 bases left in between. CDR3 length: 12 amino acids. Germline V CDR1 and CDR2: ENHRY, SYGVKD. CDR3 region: CAISEREYEQYF. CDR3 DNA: TGTGCCATCAGTGAAAGGGAATACGAGCAGTACTTC.

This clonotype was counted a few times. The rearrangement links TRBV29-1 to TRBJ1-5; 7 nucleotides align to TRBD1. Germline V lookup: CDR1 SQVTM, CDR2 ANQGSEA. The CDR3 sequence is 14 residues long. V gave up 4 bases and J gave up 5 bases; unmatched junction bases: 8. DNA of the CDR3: TGCAGCGTTGCTGGGACAGCATCGGATCAGCCCCAGCATTTT. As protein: CSVAGTASDQPQHF.

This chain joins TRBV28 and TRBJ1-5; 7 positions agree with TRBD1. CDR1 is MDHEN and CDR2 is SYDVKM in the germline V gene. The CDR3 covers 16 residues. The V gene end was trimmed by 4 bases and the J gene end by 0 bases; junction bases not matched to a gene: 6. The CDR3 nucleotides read TGTGCCAGCAGTTCATCACAGGGGACTAGCAATCAGCCCCAGCATTTT. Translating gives CASSSSQGTSNQPQHF.

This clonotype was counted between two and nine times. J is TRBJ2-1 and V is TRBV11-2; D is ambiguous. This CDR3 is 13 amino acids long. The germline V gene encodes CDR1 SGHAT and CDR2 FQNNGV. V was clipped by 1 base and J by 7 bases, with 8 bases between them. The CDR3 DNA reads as TGTGCCAGCAGCTTAGGACTGTCAAATGAGCAGTTCTTC. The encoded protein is CASSLGLSNEQFF.

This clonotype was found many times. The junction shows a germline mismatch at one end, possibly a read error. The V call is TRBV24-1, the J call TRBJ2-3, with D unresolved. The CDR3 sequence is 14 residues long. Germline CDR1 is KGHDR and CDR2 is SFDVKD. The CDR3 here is CATGDEDPTDTQYF. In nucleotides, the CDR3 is TGTGCCACCGGTGATGAGGACCCCACAGATACGCAGTATTTT.

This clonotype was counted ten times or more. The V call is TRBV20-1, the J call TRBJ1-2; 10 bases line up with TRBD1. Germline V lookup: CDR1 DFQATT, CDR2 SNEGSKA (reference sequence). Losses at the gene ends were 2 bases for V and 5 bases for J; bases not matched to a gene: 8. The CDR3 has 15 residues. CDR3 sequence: CSARRRGQGEYGYTF. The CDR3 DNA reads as TGCAGTGCTAGACGCCGAGGACAGGGGGAATATGGCTACACCTTC.

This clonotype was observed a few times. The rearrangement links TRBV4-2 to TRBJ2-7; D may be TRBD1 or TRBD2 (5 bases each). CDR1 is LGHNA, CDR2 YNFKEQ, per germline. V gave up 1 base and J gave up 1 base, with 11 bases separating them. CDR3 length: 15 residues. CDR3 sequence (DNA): TGTGCCAGCAGCCAAGGTTCCGGGGCATCCTACGAGCAGTACTTC. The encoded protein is CASSQGSGASYEQYF.

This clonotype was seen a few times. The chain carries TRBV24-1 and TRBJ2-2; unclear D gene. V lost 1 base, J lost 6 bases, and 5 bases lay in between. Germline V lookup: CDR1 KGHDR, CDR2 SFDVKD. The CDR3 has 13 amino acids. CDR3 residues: CATSDFIAGELFF. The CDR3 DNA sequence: TGTGCCACCAGTGATTTCATCGCCGGGGAGCTGTTTTTT.

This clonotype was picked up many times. The CDR3 spells CSATSRGRSPDTQYF. The CDR3 DNA sequence: TGCAGTGCTACCTCTCGGGGGCGCAGCCCGGATACGCAGTATTTT. J is TRBJ2-3 and V is TRBV20-1, with D perhaps TRBD1 or TRBD2 (6 bases each). Trimming left V 4 bases short and J 6 bases short, with 20 bases between. CDR1 and CDR2 from the germline V gene are DFQATT and SNEGSKA (reference sequence). The length of the CDR3 is 15 residues.

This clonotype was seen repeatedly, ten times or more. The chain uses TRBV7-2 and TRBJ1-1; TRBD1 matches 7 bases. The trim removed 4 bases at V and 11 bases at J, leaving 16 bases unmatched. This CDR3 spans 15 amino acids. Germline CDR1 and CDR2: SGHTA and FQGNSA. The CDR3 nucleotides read TGTGCCAGCAGCTCCACCCAACAGGGGACCGATAGGGCTTTCTTT. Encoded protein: CASSSTQQGTDRAFF.

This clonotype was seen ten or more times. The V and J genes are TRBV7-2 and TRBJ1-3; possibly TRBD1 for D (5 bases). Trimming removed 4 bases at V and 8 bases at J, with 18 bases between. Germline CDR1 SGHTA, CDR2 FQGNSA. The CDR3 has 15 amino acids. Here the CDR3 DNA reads TGTGCCAGCAGCTCCCAACCGGGCACGACAGACACCATATATTTT. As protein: CASSSQPGTTDTIYF.

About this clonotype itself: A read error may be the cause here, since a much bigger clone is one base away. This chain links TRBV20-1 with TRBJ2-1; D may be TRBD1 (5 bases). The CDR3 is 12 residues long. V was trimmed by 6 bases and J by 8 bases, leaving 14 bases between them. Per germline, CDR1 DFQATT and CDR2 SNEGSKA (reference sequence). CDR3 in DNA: TGCAGTGCCCATGCCCAGGGCGATGAGCAGTTCTTC. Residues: CSAHAQGDEQFF.

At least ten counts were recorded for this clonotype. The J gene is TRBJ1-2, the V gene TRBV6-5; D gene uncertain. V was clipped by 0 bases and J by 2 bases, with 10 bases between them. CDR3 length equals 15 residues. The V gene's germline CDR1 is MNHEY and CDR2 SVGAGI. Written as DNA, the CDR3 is TGTGCCAGCAGTTACTCAACTGACGGAAACTATGGCTACACCTTC. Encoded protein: CASSYSTDGNYGYTF.

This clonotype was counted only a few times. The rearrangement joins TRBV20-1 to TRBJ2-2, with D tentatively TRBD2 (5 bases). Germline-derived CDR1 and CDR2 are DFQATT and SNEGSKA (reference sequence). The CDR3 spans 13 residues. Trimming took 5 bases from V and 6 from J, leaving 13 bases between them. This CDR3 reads CSAPSGVSGELFF. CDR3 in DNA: TGCAGTGCTCCTTCCGGGGTGTCCGGGGAGCTGTTTTTT.

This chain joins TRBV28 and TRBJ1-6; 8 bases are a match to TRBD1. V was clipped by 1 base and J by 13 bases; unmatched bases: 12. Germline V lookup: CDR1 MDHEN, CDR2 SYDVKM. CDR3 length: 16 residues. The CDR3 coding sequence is TGTGCCAGCAGTTTATATGACGGGACAGGTTTTTCCCCCCTCCACTTT. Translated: CASSLYDGTGFSPLHF. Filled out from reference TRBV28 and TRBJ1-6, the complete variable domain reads DVKVTQSSRYLVKRTGEKVFLECVQDMDHENMFWYRQDPGLGLRLIYFSYDVKMKEKGDIPEGYSVSREKKERFSLILESASTNQTSMYLCASSLYDGTGFSPLHFGNGTRLTVT.

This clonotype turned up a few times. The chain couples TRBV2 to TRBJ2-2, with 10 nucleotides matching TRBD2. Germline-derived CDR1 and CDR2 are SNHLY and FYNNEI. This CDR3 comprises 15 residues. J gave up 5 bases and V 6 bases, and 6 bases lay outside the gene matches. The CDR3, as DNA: TGTGCCAGCAGGATGCTAGCGGGAGCAACCGGGGAGCTGTTTTTT. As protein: CASRMLAGATGELFF.

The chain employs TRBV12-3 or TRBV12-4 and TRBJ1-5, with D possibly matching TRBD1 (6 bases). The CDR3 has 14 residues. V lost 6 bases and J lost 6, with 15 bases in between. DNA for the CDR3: TGTGCCAGCAGGCCAACAGGGCCCCCTCAGCCCCAGCATTTT. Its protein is CASRPTGPPQPQHF.

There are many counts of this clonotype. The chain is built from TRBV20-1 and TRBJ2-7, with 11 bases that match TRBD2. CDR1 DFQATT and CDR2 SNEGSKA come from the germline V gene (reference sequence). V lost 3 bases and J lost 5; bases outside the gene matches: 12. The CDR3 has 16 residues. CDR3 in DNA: TGCAGTGCTAGCCCGCTCACGACTAGCGGGAACGACGAGCAGTACTTC. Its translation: CSASPLTTSGNDEQYF.

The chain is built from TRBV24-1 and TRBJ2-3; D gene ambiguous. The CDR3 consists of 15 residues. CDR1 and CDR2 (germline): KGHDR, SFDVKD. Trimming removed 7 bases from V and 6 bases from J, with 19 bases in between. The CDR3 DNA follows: TGTGCCACCAGCGGAAGGTCCCTTCTTCCGGATACGCAGTATTTT. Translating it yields CATSGRSLLPDTQYF.

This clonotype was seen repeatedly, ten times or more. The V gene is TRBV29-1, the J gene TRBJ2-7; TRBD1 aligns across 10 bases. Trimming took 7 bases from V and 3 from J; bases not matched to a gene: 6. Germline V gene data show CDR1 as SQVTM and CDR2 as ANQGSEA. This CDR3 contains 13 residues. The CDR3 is CSATGTGDYEQYF. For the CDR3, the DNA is TGCAGCGCCACCGGGACAGGGGACTACGAGCAGTACTTC.

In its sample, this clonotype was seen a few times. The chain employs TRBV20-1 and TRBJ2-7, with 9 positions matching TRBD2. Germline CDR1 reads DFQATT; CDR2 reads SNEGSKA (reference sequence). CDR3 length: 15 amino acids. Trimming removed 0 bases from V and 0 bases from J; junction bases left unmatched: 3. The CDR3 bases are TGCAGTGCTAGAGATGGAGCGGGAGGCTCCTACGAGCAGTACTTC. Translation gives CSARDGAGGSYEQYF.

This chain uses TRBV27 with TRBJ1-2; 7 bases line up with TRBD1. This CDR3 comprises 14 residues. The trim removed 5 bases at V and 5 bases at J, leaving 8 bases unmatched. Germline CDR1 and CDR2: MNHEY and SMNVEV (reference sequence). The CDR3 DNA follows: TGTGCCAGCAGTCCTAGGGGGCTGTTATATGGCTACACCTTC. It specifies CASSPRGLLYGYTF.

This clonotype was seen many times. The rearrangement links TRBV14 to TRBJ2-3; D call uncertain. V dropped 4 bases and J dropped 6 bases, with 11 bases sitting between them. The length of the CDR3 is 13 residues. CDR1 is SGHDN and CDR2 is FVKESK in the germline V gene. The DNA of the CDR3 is TGTGCCAGCAGCCGAGAACTGAGGGATACGCAGTATTTT. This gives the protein CASSRELRDTQYF. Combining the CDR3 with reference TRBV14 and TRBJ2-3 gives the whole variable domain EAGVTQFPSHSVIEKGQTVTLRCDPISGHDNLYWYRRVMGKEIKFLLHFVKESKQDESGMPNNRFLAERTGGTYSTLKVQPAELEDSGVYFCASSRELRDTQYFGPGTRLTVL.

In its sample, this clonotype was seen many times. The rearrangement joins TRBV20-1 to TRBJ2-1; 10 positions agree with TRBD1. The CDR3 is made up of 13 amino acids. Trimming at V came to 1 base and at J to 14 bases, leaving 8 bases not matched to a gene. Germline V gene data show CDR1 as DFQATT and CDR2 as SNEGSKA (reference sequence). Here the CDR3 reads CSARGGQGGEEFF. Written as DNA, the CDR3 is TGCAGTGCTAGAGGTGGACAGGGGGGAGAGGAGTTCTTC.